The rows below give T cell receptor beta chains drawn from one sample of a study of blood T cell repertoires in COVID-19. Generated by immunoSEQ multiplex PCR, the TCRdb table keeps only in-frame clones and is missing some. The sample has some 300,000 clones; approximately 86% are singletons. The sample consisted of peripheral blood. The source is a man aged 70 or older with acute or convalescent COVID-19. Each CDR3 is given with its conserved first and last residue. Each record gives: V gene, J gene, D gene, clone size, CDR3 protein, CDR3 DNA. D genes are given only for firm matches. Some rows have no size entry. The others give once, few or many, or a class for an expanded clone.

TRBV19	TRBJ1-2	NA	NA	CASTPTPSRPNYGYTF	TGTGCCAGTACTCCAACCCCTTCCAGGCCGAACTATGGCTACACCTTC
TRBV19	TRBJ1-6	TRBD1	NA	CASSVGQDSSYNSPLHF	TGTGCCAGTAGTGTCGGACAGGACAGCTCCTATAATTCACCCCTCCACTTT
TRBV5-1	TRBJ2-3	TRBD2	once	CASSFSGGATTQYF	TGCGCCAGCAGCTTTAGCGGGGGGGCGACTACGCAGTATTTT
TRBV6-2/TRBV6-3	TRBJ1-5	NA	NA	CASSYFPRGARLRGNQPQHF	TGTGCCAGCAGTTACTTCCCCCGCGGGGCCCGTTTACGGGGCAATCAGCCCCAGCATTTT
TRBV12-3/TRBV12-4	TRBJ2-5	NA	NA	CASSFLETQYF	TGTGCCAGCAGTTTTCTAGAGACCCAGTACTTC
TRBV5-4	TRBJ2-5	TRBD2	NA	CASSRGLAGGYQETQYF	TGTGCCAGCAGCCGGGGACTAGCGGGAGGGTACCAAGAGACCCAGTACTTC
TRBV5-1	TRBJ2-3	NA	NA	CASSLTAGSDTQYF	TGCGCCAGCAGCTTAACTGCGGGCTCAGATACGCAGTATTTT
TRBV7-2	TRBJ2-2	TRBD1	NA	CASSLAAAGGFGELFF	TGTGCCAGCAGCTTAGCTGCGGCAGGGGGCTTTGGGGAGCTGTTTTTT
TRBV7-8	TRBJ2-1	NA	NA	CASSRESYNEQFF	TGTGCCAGCAGCCGGGAGTCCTACAATGAGCAGTTCTTC
TRBV28	TRBJ1-4	TRBD1	NA	CATGQGAQDNEKLFF	TGTGCCACAGGGCAGGGGGCCCAGGATAATGAAAAACTGTTTTTT
TRBV5-1	TRBJ1-1	TRBD1	once	CASSLTAGGNAEAFF	TGCGCCAGCAGCTTGACGGCAGGGGGCAACGCTGAAGCTTTCTTT
TRBV3-1/TRBV3-2	TRBJ2-7	TRBD2	NA	CASSQEGEGSSYEQYF	TGTGCCAGCAGCCAAGAGGGGGAGGGCAGCTCCTACGAGCAGTACTTC
TRBV4-1	TRBJ2-2	TRBD2	NA	CASSRPQRGNTGELFF	TGCGCCAGCAGCCGGCCTCAGCGGGGGAACACCGGGGAGCTGTTTTTT
TRBV19	TRBJ1-5	TRBD1	NA	CASHIQGRNQPQHF	TGTGCCAGTCACATACAGGGGAGAAATCAGCCCCAGCATTTT
TRBV3-1/TRBV3-2	TRBJ2-1	TRBD2	NA	CASSQASGSFGEQFF	TGTGCCAGCAGCCAAGCTAGCGGGAGTTTTGGTGAGCAGTTCTTC
TRBV7-7	TRBJ2-2	NA	NA	CASSFSSSSSNTGELFF	TGTGCCAGCAGCTTTAGTTCTTCGTCCTCGAACACCGGGGAGCTGTTTTTT
TRBV14	TRBJ2-2	NA	NA	CASSQDLRGELFF	TGTGCCAGCAGCCAAGATCTTCGGGGGGAGCTGTTTTTT
TRBV6-6	TRBJ1-6	NA	NA	CASSYGALQSPLHF	TGTGCCAGCAGTTACGGGGCCCTTCAATCACCCCTCCACTTT
TRBV28	TRBJ2-7	TRBD1	many	CASIRDRGQEQYF	TGTGCCAGCATTCGGGACAGGGGGCAGGAGCAGTACTTC
TRBV24-1	TRBJ2-1	TRBD2	NA	CATSQTSGRIEQFF	TGTGCCACCAGCCAGACTAGCGGGCGAATTGAGCAGTTCTTC
TRBV9	TRBJ1-3	NA	NA	CASSVEPSGNTIYF	TGTGCCAGCAGCGTAGAGCCCTCTGGAAACACCATATATTTT
TRBV19	TRBJ2-1	NA	NA	CASRSGGAGYNEQFF	TGTGCCAGTAGGTCTGGGGGGGCCGGCTACAATGAGCAGTTCTTC
TRBV5-1	TRBJ2-1	TRBD1	NA	CASSLGTGTGGFNEQFF	TGCGCCAGCAGCTTGGGAACCGGAACAGGGGGTTTCAATGAGCAGTTCTTC
TRBV20-1	TRBJ2-5	NA	NA	CSASDSQETQYF	TGCAGTGCTAGTGACAGCCAAGAGACCCAGTACTTC
TRBV6-1	TRBJ2-5	TRBD1	NA	CASSVLGQGAGETQYF	TGTGCCAGCAGTGTTCTTGGACAGGGGGCCGGGGAGACCCAGTACTTC
TRBV12-3/TRBV12-4	TRBJ2-7	NA	NA	CASCRGEYEQYF	TGTGCCAGCTGCAGGGGAGAGTACGAGCAGTACTTC
TRBV24-1	TRBJ1-6	NA	NA	CATNTLHF	TGTGCCACCAATACCCTCCACTTT
TRBV5-4	TRBJ2-7	NA	NA	CASSRAIQGEGQYF	TGTGCCAGCAGCAGGGCCATACAGGGTGAGGGGCAGTACTTC
TRBV5-5	TRBJ1-6	TRBD1	NA	CASSLFRAGGNSPLHF	TGTGCCAGCAGTCTTTTTCGGGCAGGGGGTAATTCACCCCTCCACTTT
TRBV7-8	TRBJ1-3	NA	once	CASSLVPGGNTIYF	TGTGCCAGCAGCTTAGTACCTGGCGGAAACACCATATATTTT
TRBV6-5	TRBJ2-7	NA	once	CATYRVLYEQYF	TGTGCCACCTACAGGGTTCTGTACGAGCAGTACTTC
TRBV18	TRBJ2-7	NA	NA	CASSPVDGENQYF	TGTGCCAGCTCACCAGTAGATGGGGAGAACCAGTACTTC
TRBV11-2	TRBJ1-1	NA	once	CASSPILHAFF	TGTGCCAGCAGCCCAATCTTACATGCTTTCTTT
TRBV28	TRBJ1-3	NA	NA	CASYSGNTIYF	TGTGCCAGCTACTCTGGAAACACCATATATTTT
TRBV28	TRBJ1-6	NA	once	CASSLWGSRGNSPLHF	TGTGCCAGCAGTTTATGGGGGTCTCGAGGGAATTCACCCCTCCACTTT
TRBV3-1/TRBV3-2	TRBJ1-6	NA	NA	CASSQWPDNSPLHF	TGTGCCAGCAGCCAATGGCCCGATAATTCACCCCTCCACTTT
TRBV27	TRBJ2-5	TRBD1	NA	CASSTRTGIETQYF	TGTGCCAGCAGTACCCGGACAGGGATAGAGACCCAGTACTTC
TRBV11-3	TRBJ2-1	NA	once	CASSLSGGDEQFF	TGTGCCAGCAGCTTAAGTGGGGGCGATGAGCAGTTCTTC
TRBV28	TRBJ1-2	TRBD1	NA	CAMGGQGTSNYGYTF	TGTGCCATGGGGGGACAGGGGACCTCTAACTATGGCTACACCTTC
TRBV7-3	TRBJ2-5	TRBD2	NA	CASSSRGTSGEGETQYF	TGTGCCAGCAGCTCCCGGGGGACTAGCGGGGAAGGCGAGACCCAGTACTTC
TRBV4-3	TRBJ2-2	TRBD1	NA	CASSQEGGPGELFF	TGCGCCAGCAGCCAAGAAGGGGGCCCCGGGGAGCTGTTTTTT
TRBV11-3	TRBJ2-1	TRBD2	NA	CASSFSPTSGTYNEQFF	TGTGCCAGCAGCTTTAGCCCGACTAGCGGCACCTACAATGAGCAGTTCTTC
TRBV5-1	TRBJ2-7	NA	NA	CASSTVPGLSGEQYF	TGCGCCAGCAGCACCGTGCCTGGACTATCAGGCGAGCAGTACTTC
TRBV5-1	TRBJ2-1	NA	NA	CASSLTLGAENNEQFF	TGCGCCAGCAGCTTGACCTTAGGAGCGGAGAACAATGAGCAGTTCTTC
TRBV5-4	TRBJ1-4	NA	NA	CASSRDSNEKLFF	TGTGCCAGCAGCCGGGACTCTAATGAAAAACTGTTTTTT
TRBV5-1	TRBJ1-3	NA	NA	CASSLSGMVGNTIYF	TGCGCCAGCAGCCTATCAGGGATGGTCGGAAACACCATATATTTT
TRBV20-1	TRBJ2-3	TRBD2	NA	CSASDVAGGRTDTQYF	TGCAGTGCTAGTGATGTCGCGGGGGGGCGCACAGATACGCAGTATTTT
TRBV6-6	TRBJ2-1	TRBD1	NA	CASSSNRGRPDREQFF	TGTGCCAGCAGTTCCAACAGGGGGCGCCCCGATCGTGAGCAGTTCTTC
TRBV6-2/TRBV6-3	TRBJ2-7	NA	NA	CASSYARGYEQYF	TGTGCCAGCAGTTACGCCAGGGGCTACGAGCAGTACTTC
TRBV21-1	TRBJ1-4	NA	NA	CASSRDRENEKLFF	TGTGCCAGCAGCAGGGACAGAGAAAATGAAAAACTGTTTTTT
TRBV5-1	TRBJ1-3	NA	NA	CASSLDGSGNTIYF	TGCGCCAGCAGCTTGGACGGCTCTGGAAACACCATATATTTT
TRBV9	TRBJ2-1	TRBD1	NA	CASSVAGQYNEQFF	TGTGCCAGCAGCGTAGCGGGACAGTACAATGAGCAGTTCTTC
TRBV7-2	TRBJ1-5	NA	NA	CASSLGRGNQPQHF	TGTGCCAGCAGCTTAGGCAGGGGTAATCAGCCCCAGCATTTT
TRBV12-3/TRBV12-4	TRBJ2-2	NA	NA	CASSPPKTGELFF	TGTGCCAGCAGTCCCCCCAAAACCGGGGAGCTGTTTTTT
TRBV27	TRBJ2-1	TRBD2	NA	CASSLSGLNNEQFF	TGTGCCAGCAGTTTATCGGGACTAAACAATGAGCAGTTCTTC
TRBV4-2	TRBJ2-3	TRBD2	NA	CASSQRSGAGADTQYF	TGTGCCAGCAGCCAGCGTAGCGGGGCCGGGGCAGATACGCAGTATTTT
TRBV13	TRBJ2-7	TRBD2	NA	CASSSRTSGGIEQYF	TGTGCCAGCAGCTCTCGGACTAGCGGGGGAATAGAGCAGTACTTC
TRBV5-1	TRBJ2-7	NA	NA	CASSPGLGGYEQYF	TGCGCCAGCAGCCCTGGTTTGGGGGGATACGAGCAGTACTTC
TRBV7-2	TRBJ1-1	NA	NA	CASSLGLQMNTEAFF	TGTGCCAGCAGCTTAGGGTTACAGATGAACACTGAAGCTTTCTTT
TRBV10-1	TRBJ2-5	NA	once	CASARDRARETQYF	TGCGCCAGCGCCCGGGATCGGGCGCGGGAGACCCAGTACTTC